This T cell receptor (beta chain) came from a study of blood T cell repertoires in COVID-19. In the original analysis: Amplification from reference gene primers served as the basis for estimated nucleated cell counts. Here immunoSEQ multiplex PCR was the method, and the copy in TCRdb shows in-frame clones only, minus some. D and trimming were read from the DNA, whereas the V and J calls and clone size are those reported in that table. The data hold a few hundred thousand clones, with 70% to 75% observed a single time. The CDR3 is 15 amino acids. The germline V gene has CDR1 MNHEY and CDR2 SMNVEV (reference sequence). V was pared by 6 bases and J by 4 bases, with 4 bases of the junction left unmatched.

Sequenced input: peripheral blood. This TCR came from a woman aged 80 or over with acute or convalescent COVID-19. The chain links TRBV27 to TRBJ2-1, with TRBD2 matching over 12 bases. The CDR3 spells CASRTSGGPYNEQFF. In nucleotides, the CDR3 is TGTGCCAGCAGGACTAGCGGGGGACCTTACAATGAGCAGTTCTTC.